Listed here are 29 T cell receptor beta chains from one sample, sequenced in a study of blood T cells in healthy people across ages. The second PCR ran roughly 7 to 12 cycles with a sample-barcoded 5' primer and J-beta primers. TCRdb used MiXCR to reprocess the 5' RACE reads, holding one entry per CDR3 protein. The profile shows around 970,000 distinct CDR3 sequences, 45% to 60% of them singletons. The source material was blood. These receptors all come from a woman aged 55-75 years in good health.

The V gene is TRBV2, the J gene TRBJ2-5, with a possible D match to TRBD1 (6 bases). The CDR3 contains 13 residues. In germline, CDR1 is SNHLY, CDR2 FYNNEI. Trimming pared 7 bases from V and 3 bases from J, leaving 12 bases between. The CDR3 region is CASTGQTKETQYF. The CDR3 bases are TGTGCCAGCACGGGACAAACTAAAGAGACCCAGTACTTC.

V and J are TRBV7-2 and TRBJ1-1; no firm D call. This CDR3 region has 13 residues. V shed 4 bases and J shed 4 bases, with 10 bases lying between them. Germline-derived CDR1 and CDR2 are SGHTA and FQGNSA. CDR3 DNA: TGTGCCAGCAGCTCATTTGGGAGCACTGAAGCTTTCTTT. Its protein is CASSSFGSTEAFF. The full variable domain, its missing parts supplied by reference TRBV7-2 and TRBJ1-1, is GAGVSQSPSNKVTEKGKDVELRCDPISGHTALYWYRQSLGQGLEFLIYFQGNSAPDKSGLPSDRFSAERTGGSVSTLTIQRTQQEDSAVYLCASSSFGSTEAFFGQGTRLTVV.

This chain's CDR3 is CATSDGGGRGTDTQYF. DNA of the CDR3: TGTGCCACCAGTGATGGGGGCGGGAGGGGCACAGATACGCAGTATTTT. J is TRBJ2-3 and V is TRBV24-1; TRBD2 aligns across 9 bases. Germline loops: CDR1 KGHDR, CDR2 SFDVKD. The CDR3 loop spans 16 amino acids. V shed 3 bases and J 1 base; nucleotides not matched to a gene: 4.

The CDR3 loop is CASNPGDTGSYTF. The DNA for the CDR3 is TGCGCCAGCAACCCAGGGGACACCGGGAGCTACACCTTC. The chain links TRBV5-1 to TRBJ1-2; D possibly corresponds to TRBD1 (6 bases). The germline gives CDR1 SGHRS, CDR2 YFSETQ. This CDR3 has 13 residues. Trimming left V 6 bases short and J 9 bases short, with 18 bases between.

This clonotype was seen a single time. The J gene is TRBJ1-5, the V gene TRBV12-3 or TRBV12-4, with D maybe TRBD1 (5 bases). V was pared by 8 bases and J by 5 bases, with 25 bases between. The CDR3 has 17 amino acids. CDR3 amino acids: CASLREAGATYDQPQHF. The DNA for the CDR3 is TGTGCCAGCCTCCGAGAAGCCGGGGCCACCTATGATCAGCCCCAGCATTTT.

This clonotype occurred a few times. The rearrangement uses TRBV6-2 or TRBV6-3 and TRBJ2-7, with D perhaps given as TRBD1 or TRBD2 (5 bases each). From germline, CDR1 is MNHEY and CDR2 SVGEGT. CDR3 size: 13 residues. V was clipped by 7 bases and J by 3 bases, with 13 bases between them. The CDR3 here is CASNWGSFYEQYF. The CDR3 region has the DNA TGTGCCAGCAATTGGGGGAGTTTCTACGAGCAGTACTTC.

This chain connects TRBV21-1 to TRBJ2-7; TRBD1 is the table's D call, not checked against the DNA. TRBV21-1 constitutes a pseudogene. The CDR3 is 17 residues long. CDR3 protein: CASSKVGGGQGVAEQYF. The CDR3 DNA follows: TGTGCCAGCAGCAAAGTGGGGGGAGGACAGGGGGTCGCCGAGCAGTACTTC.

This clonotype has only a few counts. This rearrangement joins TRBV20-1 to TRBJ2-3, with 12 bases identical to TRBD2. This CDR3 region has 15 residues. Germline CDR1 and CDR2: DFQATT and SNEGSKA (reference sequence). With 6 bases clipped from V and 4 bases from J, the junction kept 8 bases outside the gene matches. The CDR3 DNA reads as TGCAGTGCCCCAAACCTAGCGGGAGGGTCAGATACGCAGTATTTT. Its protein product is CSAPNLAGGSDTQYF.

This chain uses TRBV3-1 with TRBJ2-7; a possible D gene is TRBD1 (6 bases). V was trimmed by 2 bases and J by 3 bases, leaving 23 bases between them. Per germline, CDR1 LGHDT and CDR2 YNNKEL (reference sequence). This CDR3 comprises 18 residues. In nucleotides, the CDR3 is TGTGCCAGCAGCCAACAACCAACGGGGACAAGTTCTTTCTACGAGCAGTACTTC. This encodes CASSQQPTGTSSFYEQYF.

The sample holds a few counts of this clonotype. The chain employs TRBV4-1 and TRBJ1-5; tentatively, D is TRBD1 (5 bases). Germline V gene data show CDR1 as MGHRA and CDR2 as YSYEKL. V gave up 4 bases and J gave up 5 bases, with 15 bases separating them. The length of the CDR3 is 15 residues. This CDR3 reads CASSPRDFLDQPQHF. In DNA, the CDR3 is TGCGCCAGCAGCCCCCGGGACTTCTTGGATCAGCCCCAGCATTTT.

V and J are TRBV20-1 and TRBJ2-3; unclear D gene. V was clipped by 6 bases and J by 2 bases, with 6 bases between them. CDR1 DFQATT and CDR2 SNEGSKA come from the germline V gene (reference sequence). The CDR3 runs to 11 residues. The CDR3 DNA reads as TGCAGTGCCCCGATCACAGATACGCAGTATTTT. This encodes CSAPITDTQYF.

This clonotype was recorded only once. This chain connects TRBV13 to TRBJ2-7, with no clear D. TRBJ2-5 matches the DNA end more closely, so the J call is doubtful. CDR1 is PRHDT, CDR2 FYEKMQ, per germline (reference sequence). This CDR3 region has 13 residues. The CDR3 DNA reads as TGTGCCAGCAGCTACCGATCGGGTCGGACCCAGTACTTC. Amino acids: CASSYRSGRTQYF.

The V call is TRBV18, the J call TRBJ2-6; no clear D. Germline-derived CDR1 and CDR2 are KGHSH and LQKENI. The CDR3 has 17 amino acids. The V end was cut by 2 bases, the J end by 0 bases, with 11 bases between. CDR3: CASSPEAQISGANVLTF. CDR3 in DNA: TGTGCCAGCTCACCAGAGGCCCAAATCTCTGGGGCCAACGTCCTGACTTTC.

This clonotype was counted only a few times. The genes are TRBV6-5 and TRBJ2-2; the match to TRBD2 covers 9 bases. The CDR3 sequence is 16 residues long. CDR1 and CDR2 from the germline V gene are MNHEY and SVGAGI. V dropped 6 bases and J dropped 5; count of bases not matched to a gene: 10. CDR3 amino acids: CASSPLGAGGTGELFF. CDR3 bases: TGTGCCAGCAGCCCCCTGGGAGCGGGAGGTACCGGGGAGCTGTTTTTT.

The CDR3 DNA reads TGTGCCAGCAGCTCGTTAGCGGGAGTCCCTTACGAGCAGTACTTC. Amino acids: CASSSLAGVPYEQYF. The chain links TRBV7-2 to TRBJ2-7; 9 bases agree with TRBD2. V trimming: 4 bases; J trimming: 4 bases; junction bases outside the gene matches: 8. Germline assignment: CDR1 SGHTA and CDR2 FQGNSA. The CDR3 consists of 15 residues.

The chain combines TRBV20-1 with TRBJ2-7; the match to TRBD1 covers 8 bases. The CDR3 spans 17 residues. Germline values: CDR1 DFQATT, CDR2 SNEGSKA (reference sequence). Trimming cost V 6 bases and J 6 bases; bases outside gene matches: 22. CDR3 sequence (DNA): TGCAGTGCCATCGGAACAGGGGGTCTGGAGACCGGTCGCGAGCAGTACTTC. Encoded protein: CSAIGTGGLETGREQYF.

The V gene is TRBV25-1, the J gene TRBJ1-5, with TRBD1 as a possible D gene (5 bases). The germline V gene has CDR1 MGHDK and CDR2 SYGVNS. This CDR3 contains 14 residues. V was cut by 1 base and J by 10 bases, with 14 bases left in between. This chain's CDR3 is CASSESRRGAPQHF. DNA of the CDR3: TGTGCCAGCAGTGAATCTCGGCGAGGGGCCCCCCAGCATTTT. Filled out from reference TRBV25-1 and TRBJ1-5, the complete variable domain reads EADIYQTPRYLVIGTGKKITLECSQTMGHDKMYWYQQDPGMELHLIHYSYGVNSTEKGDLSSESTVSRIRTEHFPLTLESARPSHTSQYLCASSESRRGAPQHFGDGTRLSIL.

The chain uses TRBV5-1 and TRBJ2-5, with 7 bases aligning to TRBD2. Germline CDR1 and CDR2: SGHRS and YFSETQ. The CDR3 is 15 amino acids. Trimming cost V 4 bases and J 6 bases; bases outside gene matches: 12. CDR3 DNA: TGCGCCAGCAGCCCCGCGGCGGGAGTCGGAAAGACCCAGTACTTC. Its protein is CASSPAAGVGKTQYF.

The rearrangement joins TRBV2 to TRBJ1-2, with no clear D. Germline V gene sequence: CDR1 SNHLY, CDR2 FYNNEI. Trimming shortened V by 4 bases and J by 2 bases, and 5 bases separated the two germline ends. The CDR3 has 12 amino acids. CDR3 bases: TGTGCCAGCAGTGTAAACAACTATGGCTACACCTTC. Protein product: CASSVNNYGYTF.

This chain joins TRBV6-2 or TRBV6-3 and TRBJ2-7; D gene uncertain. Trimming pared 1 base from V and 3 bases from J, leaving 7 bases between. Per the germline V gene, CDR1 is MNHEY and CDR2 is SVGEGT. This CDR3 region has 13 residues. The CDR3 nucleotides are TGTGCCAGCAGTTACTACTCCAGCTACGAGCAGTACTTC. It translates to CASSYYSSYEQYF.

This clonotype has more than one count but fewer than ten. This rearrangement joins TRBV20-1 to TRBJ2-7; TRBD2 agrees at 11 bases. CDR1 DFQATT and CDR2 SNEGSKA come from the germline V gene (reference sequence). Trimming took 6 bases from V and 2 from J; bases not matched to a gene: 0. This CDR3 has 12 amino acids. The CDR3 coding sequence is TGCAGTGCGACTAGCGGGGCCTACGAGCAGTACTTC. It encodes CSATSGAYEQYF.

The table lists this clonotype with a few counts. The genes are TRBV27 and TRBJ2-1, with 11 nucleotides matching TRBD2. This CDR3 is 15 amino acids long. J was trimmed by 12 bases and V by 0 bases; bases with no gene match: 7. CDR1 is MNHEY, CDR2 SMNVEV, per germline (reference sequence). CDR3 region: CASSLSGLAGVVQFF. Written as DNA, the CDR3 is TGTGCCAGCAGTTTATCCGGACTAGCGGGTGTAGTGCAGTTCTTC.

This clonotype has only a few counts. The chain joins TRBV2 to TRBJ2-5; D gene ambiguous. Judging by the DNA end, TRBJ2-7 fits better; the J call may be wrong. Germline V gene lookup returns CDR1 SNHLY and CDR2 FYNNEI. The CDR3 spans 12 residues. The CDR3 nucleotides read TGTGCCAGCAGTGGGCTAATCTACGAGCAGTACTTC. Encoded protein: CASSGLIYEQYF.

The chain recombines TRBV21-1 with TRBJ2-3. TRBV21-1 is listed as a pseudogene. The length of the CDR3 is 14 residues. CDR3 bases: TGTGCCAGCAGCAAAGCGCCCCCACCTGGTACGCAGTATTTT. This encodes CASSKAPPPGTQYF.

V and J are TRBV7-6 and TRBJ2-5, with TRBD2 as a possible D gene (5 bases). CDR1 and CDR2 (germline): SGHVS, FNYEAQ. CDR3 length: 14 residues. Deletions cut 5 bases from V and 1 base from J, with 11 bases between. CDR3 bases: TGTGCCAGCAGCCCTAGCAACTTCCAAGAGACCCAGTACTTC. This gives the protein CASSPSNFQETQYF.

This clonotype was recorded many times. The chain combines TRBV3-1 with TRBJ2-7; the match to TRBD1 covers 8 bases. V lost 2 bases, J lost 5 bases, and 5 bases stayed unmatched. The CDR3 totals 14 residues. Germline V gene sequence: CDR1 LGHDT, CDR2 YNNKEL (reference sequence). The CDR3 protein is CASSQRDRSDEQYF. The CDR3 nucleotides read TGTGCCAGCAGCCAAAGGGACAGGTCGGACGAGCAGTACTTC.

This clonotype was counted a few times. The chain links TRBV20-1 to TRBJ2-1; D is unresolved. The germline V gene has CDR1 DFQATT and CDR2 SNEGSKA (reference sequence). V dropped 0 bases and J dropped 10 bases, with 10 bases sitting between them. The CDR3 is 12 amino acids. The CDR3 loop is CSARDKGPEQFF. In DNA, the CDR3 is TGCAGTGCTAGAGATAAGGGTCCAGAGCAGTTCTTC.

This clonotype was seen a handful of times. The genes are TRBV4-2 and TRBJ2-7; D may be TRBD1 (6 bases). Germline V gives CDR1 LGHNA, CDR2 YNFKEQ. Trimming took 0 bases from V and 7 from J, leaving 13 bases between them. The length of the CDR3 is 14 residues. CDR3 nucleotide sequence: TGTGCCAGCAGCCAAGAAAGGGACACCCGAGAGCAGTACTTC. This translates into CASSQERDTREQYF.

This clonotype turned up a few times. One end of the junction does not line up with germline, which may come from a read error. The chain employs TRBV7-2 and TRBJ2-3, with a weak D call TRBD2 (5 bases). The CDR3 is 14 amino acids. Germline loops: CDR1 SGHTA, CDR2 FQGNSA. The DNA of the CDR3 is TGTGCCAGCAGCGTAGCGCTGGCTTATCATACGCAGTATTTT. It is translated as CASSVALAYHTQYF.